This TCR beta chain is from a study of T cell changes during pregnancy in multiple sclerosis. The CDR3 sequence is 15 residues long. Assay: immunoSEQ multiplex PCR; the TCRdb copy retains only in-frame clones and omits some. The sample lists about 100,000 clones; around 92% were seen once. The receptor was isolated from a female donor in good health, enrolled as a control in a pregnancy study. The V and J genes are TRBV12-2 and TRBJ2-2; the table's D call, TRBD2, was not checked against the DNA. TRBV12-2 is designated a pseudogene. The source was peripheral blood, collected in the third trimester of pregnancy. CDR3 DNA sequence: TGTGCAAATAAGCGACGGGAAGGGAGCCCCGGGGAGCTGTTTTTT. This codes for CANKRREGSPGELFF.